This T cell receptor beta chain was identified during a study of blood T cell repertoires in COVID-19. The method was immunoSEQ multiplex PCR; TCRdb's version includes in-frame clones alone and lacks a portion of them. The table includes about 320,000 clones, 89% detected once. The germline V gene has CDR1 SSHAT and CDR2 FNYEAQ (reference sequence). The CDR3 loop spans 15 amino acids. This clone was seen only a few times. A read error may account for a junction end that differs from germline. The chain recombines TRBV7-7 with TRBJ2-7, with 9 bases identical to TRBD1. The receptor comes from a man between 60 and 75 years old who had recovered from COVID-19. Material for sequencing was PBMCs or T cells enriched from blood (not recorded which). The CDR3 loop reads CASSLAAGQGYEQYF. CDR3 bases: TGTGCTAGCAGCTTAGCGGCGGGACAGGGATACGAGCAGTACTTC.